This T cell receptor beta chain was identified in a study of tumor and adjacent non-tumor tissue in lung cancer. Study-level information: Patients comprised about a dozen adenocarcinoma, a couple of squamous cell carcinoma and 1 small cell lung cancer. General study findings and limits: TCR diversity was significantly greater in tumor than normal lung tissue.

The template was RNA from unsorted bulk tissue. The library came from three nested PCR rounds adapted from ARM-PCR protocols. TCRdb analysed the multiplex PCR reads with MiXCR anew, one entry per CDR3 protein. This sample has 100,000 to 150,000 distinct CDR3 sequences; 66% occur once, and the top ten carry more than 10%. Counting both end residues, the CDR3 totals 13 amino acids. Germline CDR1 MNHNS, CDR2 SASEGT. Regarding this clonotype: Its antigen remains unknown. The missing conserved phenylalanine or tryptophan at the end of this CDR3 makes a read error likely. The limits of the CDR3 on the DNA are not certain, so only TCRdb's listed CDR3 is given.

The sequenced sample consisted of lung tumor tissue. V is TRBV6-1 and J is TRBJ2-7. The origin of this receptor is a man between 25 and 39 years old with non-small cell lung cancer. Here the CDR3 reads CASSEWHGYEQDY.